The T cell receptor beta chain under discussion was sequenced for a study of T cell repertoires in cytomegalovirus infection. Study summary: Through public TCR beta signatures, both CMV infection and matching HLA type were indicated.

TCRdb itself ran the reads through MiXCR, one entry per CDR3 protein. The data contain 100,000 to 150,000 distinct CDR3 sequences, about 24% of them singletons. Study results and caveats: It was HLA-C-restricted CMV-specific TCR beta clonotypes that dominated the response ex vivo.

Comment on this clonotype: The antigen is not known.

V was pared by 0 bases and J by 8 bases, with 0 bases of the junction left unmatched. Germline loops: CDR1 KGHDR, CDR2 SFDVKD. This CDR3 has 13 residues. The TCR comes from a human donor in good health (CMV status not recorded). Some clones in this sample may be carry-over from other donors' samples. Sequencing was done on a sample of PBMCs, sequenced either directly or after in vitro stimulation (not recorded which). This sequence joins TRBV24-1 and TRBJ2-1; 7 bases agree with TRBD1. CDR3 sequence (DNA): TGTGCCACCAGTGATTTGAGGGGGCATGAGCAGTTCTTC. Its protein product is CATSDLRGHEQFF.